The source of this T cell receptor (beta chain) is a study of neoadjuvant nivolumab and ipilimumab in lung cancer. Whole-study results and caveats: From pretherapy to surgery, tumor richness and clonality rose with dual therapy.

For this clone: Its cognate antigen is unknown.

The length of the CDR3 is 15 residues. The V and J ends lost 5 bases and 7 bases respectively, with 20 bases between them. Germline CDR1 SEHNR, CDR2 FQNEAQ (reference sequence). The repertoire was sequenced with immunoSEQ multiplex PCR; TCRdb's copy has only in-frame clones and lacks some. The sample holds 40,000 to 60,000 clones, around 89% seen once. The sequencing used blood, collected before neoadjuvant nivolumab, alone or with ipilimumab. This chain links TRBV7-9 with TRBJ2-5, with D tentatively TRBD2 (6 bases). The clonotype originates from an adult with non-small cell lung cancer. Some clones in this sample may be carry-over from other donors' samples. CDR3 protein: CASSPEGPREGTQYF. DNA of the CDR3: TGTGCCAGCAGCCCCGAGGGGCCGCGGGAAGGGACCCAGTACTTC. The whole variable domain, filled in from reference TRBV7-9 and TRBJ2-5, reads DTGVSQNPRHKITKRGQNVTFRCDPISEHNRLYWYRQTLGQGPEFLTYFQNEAQLEKSRLLSDRFSAERPKGSFSTLEIQRTEQGDSAMYLCASSPEGPREGTQYFGPGTRLLVL.